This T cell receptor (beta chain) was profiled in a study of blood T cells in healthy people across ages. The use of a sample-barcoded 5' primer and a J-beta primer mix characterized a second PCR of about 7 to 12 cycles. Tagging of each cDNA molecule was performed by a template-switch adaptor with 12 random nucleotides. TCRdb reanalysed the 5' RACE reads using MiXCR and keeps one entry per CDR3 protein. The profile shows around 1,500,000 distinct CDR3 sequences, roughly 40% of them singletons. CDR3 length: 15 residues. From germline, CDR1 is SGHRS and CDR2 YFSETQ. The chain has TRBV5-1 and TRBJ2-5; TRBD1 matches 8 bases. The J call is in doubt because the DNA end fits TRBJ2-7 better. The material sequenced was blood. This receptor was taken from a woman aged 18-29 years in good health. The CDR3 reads CASSLRRQGQYEQYF. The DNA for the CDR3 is TGCGCCAGCAGCCTCCGTAGACAGGGGCAATACGAGCAGTACTTC.